The clone carrying this TCR beta chain was seen a few times. Its antigen is as yet unknown. This sample is drawn from a study of T cell repertoires in cytomegalovirus infection. With 2 bases removed from V and 4 bases from J, the gap between germline ends came to 6 bases. This CDR3 has 13 residues. TCRdb called the reads again in MiXCR, with one record for every CDR3 protein. This sample has 250,000 to 300,000 distinct CDR3 sequences, with about 23% found just once. The study's findings and limits: Pooled public TCR beta family frequency picked out CMV carriers with the relevant HLA. CMV-specific TCR beta clonotypes restricted by HLA-C were the ones dominating the ex vivo response.

This sequence was found in a human donor in good health (CMV status not recorded). Some clones in this sample may be carry-over from other donors' samples. This sequence joins TRBV12-3 or TRBV12-4 and TRBJ2-1; D call uncertain. Source material: PBMCs. The DNA of the CDR3 is TGTGCCAGCAGTTTAAGAGAGTACAATGAGCAGTTCTTC. As protein: CASSLREYNEQFF.